These 13 T cell receptor beta chains came from one sample sequenced in a study of shared clonotypes between healthy human individuals. Here immunoSEQ multiplex PCR was the method, and the copy in TCRdb shows in-frame clones only, minus some. The table includes about 110,000 clones, 55% to 70% detected once. The sample comprised memory CD8+ T cells sorted from blood. Subset specified: CD45RO+ cells pooled with CCR7-negative TemRA cells. Source of these receptors: a woman between 25 and 40 years old in good health.

This clone was detected ten times or more. The chain links TRBV7-9 to TRBJ1-5; D remains ambiguous. The germline gives CDR1 SEHNR, CDR2 FQNEAQ (reference sequence). The CDR3 runs 15 residues. Trimming cost V 2 bases and J 5 bases, with 13 bases left between them. The CDR3 DNA reads TGTGCCAGCAGCTTAACCACTGCGGGAGATCAGCCCCAGCATTTT. Protein: CASSLTTAGDQPQHF.

This clone has more than one count but fewer than ten. This rearrangement joins TRBV5-1 to TRBJ2-2, with 10 positions matching TRBD2. CDR3 length: 20 residues. The V and J ends lost 0 bases and 6 bases, in that order; junction bases with no gene match: 17. CDR1 is SGHRS, CDR2 YFSETQ, per germline. The CDR3 sequence is CASSLAPSGSSNVFPGELFF. Here the CDR3 DNA reads TGCGCCAGCAGCTTGGCCCCTAGCGGGAGTTCGAACGTTTTCCCCGGGGAGCTGTTTTTT.

This chain connects TRBV9 to TRBJ2-3; TRBD2 aligns across 12 bases. The trim removed 4 bases at V and 6 bases at J, leaving 6 bases unmatched. CDR3 length: 15 amino acids. Germline CDR1 and CDR2: SGDLS and YYNGEE. The CDR3 DNA sequence: TGTGCCAGCAGCCCCCAGACTAGCGGGAGTGATACGCAGTATTTT. Its translation: CASSPQTSGSDTQYF.

This sequence joins TRBV27 and TRBJ2-3, with a weak D call TRBD1 (6 bases). CDR1 is MNHEY, CDR2 SMNVEV, per germline (reference sequence). V lost 4 bases, J lost 1 base, and 12 bases lay in between. The CDR3 is made up of 15 amino acids. This CDR3 is CASSYPGDGTDTQYF. The CDR3 region has the DNA TGTGCCAGCAGTTATCCAGGGGACGGCACAGATACGCAGTATTTT.

This clone occurred many times. The rearrangement uses TRBV2 and TRBJ2-4; weak D call: TRBD2 (6 bases). The V and J ends lost 8 bases and 1 base respectively, with 27 bases between them. CDR1 and CDR2 (germline): SNHLY, FYNNEI. The CDR3 has 19 amino acids. In nucleotides, the CDR3 is TGTGCCAGCCGTTATGCCGGGACTCCCTACTGGGGGGCCAAAAACATTCAGTACTTC. This sequence encodes CASRYAGTPYWGAKNIQYF.

The chain has TRBV6-6 and TRBJ1-3; no firm D call. From germline, CDR1 is MNHNY and CDR2 SVGAGI (reference sequence). V shed 7 bases and J shed 8 bases, with 18 bases lying between them. The CDR3 runs 14 residues. This CDR3 reads CASTLARNTDTIYF. The DNA of the CDR3 is TGTGCCAGCACCCTAGCTCGGAACACCGACACCATATATTTT.

J is TRBJ1-1 and V is TRBV7-9, with a weak D call TRBD1 (5 bases). V was shortened by 5 bases and J by 8 bases, with 15 bases between the two germline ends. Germline-derived CDR1 and CDR2 are SEHNR and FQNEAQ (reference sequence). CDR3 length: 13 residues. In nucleotides, the CDR3 is TGTGCCAGCAGCCCACCTAATGACAGAGAAGCTTTCTTT. Its protein is CASSPPNDREAFF.

This chain connects TRBV10-2 to TRBJ2-7; possible D gene TRBD2, 6 bases. Germline-derived CDR1 and CDR2 are WSHSY and SAAADI. The CDR3 length is 14 residues. Trimming removed 4 bases from V and 0 bases from J, with 10 bases in between. DNA of the CDR3: TGCGCCAGCAGTGGAGGGAGGAGCTCCTACGAGCAGTACTTC. Translation gives CASSGGRSSYEQYF.

The genes are TRBV5-1 and TRBJ2-7; D remains ambiguous. Trimming took 4 bases from V and 2 from J, leaving 16 bases between them. Germline V gene lookup returns CDR1 SGHRS and CDR2 YFSETQ. The CDR3 contains 15 residues. Written as DNA, the CDR3 is TGCGCCAGCAGCGCCTACCTTTCAATCCCCTACGAGCAGTACTTC. Its translation is CASSAYLSIPYEQYF. The complete variable domain, with remaining parts taken from reference TRBV5-1 and TRBJ2-7, reads KAGVTQTPRYLIKTRGQQVTLSCSPISGHRSVSWYQQTPGQGLQFLFEYFSETQRNKGNFPGRFSGRQFSNSRSEMNVSTLELGDSALYLCASSAYLSIPYEQYFGPGTRLTVT.

In its sample, this clone was seen a few times. The chain carries TRBV18 and TRBJ2-1; TRBD2 might be the D (5 bases). From germline, CDR1 is KGHSH and CDR2 LQKENI. The V and J ends lost 4 bases and 8 bases respectively, with 6 bases between them. The CDR3 sequence is 11 residues long. The CDR3 loop is CASSQDYEQFF. CDR3 nucleotide sequence: TGTGCCAGCTCACAGGACTATGAGCAGTTCTTC.

In regard to this clone: This likely traces to a read error, being one base from a far larger clone. The chain links TRBV13 to TRBJ2-7; no firm D call. CDR1 is PRHDT and CDR2 is FYEKMQ in the germline V gene (reference sequence). V was trimmed by 8 bases and J by 0 bases, leaving 8 bases between them. There are 12 residues in the CDR3. CDR3 sequence: CASYSSSYEQYF. The CDR3 DNA sequence: TGTGCCAGCTACTCCAGCTCCTACGAGCAGTACTTC.

This chain joins TRBV21-1 and TRBJ2-7; TRBD1 is the table's D call, not checked against the DNA. TRBV21-1 is assigned pseudogene status. The CDR3 has 18 residues. Here the CDR3 reads CASSHVRRHFRALYEQYF. In DNA form, the CDR3 reads TGTGCCAGCAGCCACGTCCGTCGTCACTTCAGGGCCCTCTACGAGCAGTACTTC.

J is TRBJ2-3 and V is TRBV5-5, with 8 bases that match TRBD1. This CDR3 region has 16 residues. The J segment lost 5 bases and the V segment lost 4 bases, leaving 12 bases of the junction unmatched. CDR1 and CDR2 (germline): SGHKS, YYEKEE (reference sequence). This CDR3 reads CASSGESGGAVDTQYF. As DNA, the CDR3 is TGTGCCAGCAGCGGAGAATCAGGGGGCGCGGTAGATACGCAGTATTTT.